Listed here are 23 T cell receptor beta chains from one sample, sequenced in a study of T cell repertoires in aging, cancer and after chemotherapy. A mixed TRB-A/B primer pool amplified rearranged TRB by multiplex touch-down PCR. TCRdb itself ran the multiplex PCR reads through MiXCR, one entry per CDR3 protein. The sample holds roughly 6,200 distinct CDR3 sequences, about 32% seen once. TCR beta rearrangements were amplified from peripheral blood genomic DNA. Source material: blood. These receptors came from a human donor with a blood cancer.

J is TRBJ2-7 and V is TRBV20-1; TRBD2 agrees at 12 bases. Germline-derived CDR1 and CDR2 are DFQATT and SNEGSKA (reference sequence). The J segment lost 3 bases and the V segment lost 1 base, leaving 1 base of the junction unmatched. The CDR3 is 14 residues long. In nucleotides, the CDR3 is TGCAGTGCTAGAGGACTAGCGGGAGTCTACGAGCAGTACTTC. As protein: CSARGLAGVYEQYF.

In regard to this clonotype: With a much larger clone just one base away, this may be a read error. Since no conserved phenylalanine or tryptophan closes the CDR3, a read error is the likely cause. This rearrangement joins TRBV5-6 to TRBJ2-1, with D maybe TRBD2 (6 bases). The CDR3 is made up of 15 amino acids. Trimming stripped 1 base from V and 7 bases from J, with 15 bases between. Germline V gene lookup returns CDR1 SGHDT and CDR2 YYEEEE. Here the CDR3 reads CASSLLTGVGNEQFL. The CDR3 coding sequence is TGTGCCAGCAGCTTGTTAACGGGAGTAGGGAATGAGCAGTTCTTA.

This clonotype was recorded a few times. The chain carries TRBV24-1 and TRBJ1-4, with 11 bases matching TRBD1. Germline trimming cut 3 bases from V and 7 bases from J; bases unmatched to any gene: 3. The CDR3 consists of 15 residues. The V gene's germline CDR1 is KGHDR and CDR2 SFDVKD. The CDR3 sequence is CATSDPGTGGEKLFF. CDR3 sequence (DNA): TGTGCCACCAGTGATCCCGGGACAGGGGGTGAAAAACTGTTTTTT.

This clonotype was recorded a few times. This may arise from a read error, as a much more abundant clone is one base away. The chain recombines TRBV19 with TRBJ2-3; no reliable D call. The CDR3 covers 14 residues. The germline gives CDR1 LNHDA, CDR2 SQIVND (reference sequence). The V end was cut by 3 bases, the J end by 0 bases, with 7 bases between. The CDR3 region is CASSILGSTDTQYF. DNA for the CDR3: TGTGCCAGTAGTATTTTGGGTAGCACAGATACGCAGTATTTT.

This clonotype is a singleton in its sample. The genes are TRBV20-1 and TRBJ1-5, with D possibly matching TRBD1 (5 bases). Germline V CDR1 and CDR2: DFQATT, SNEGSKA (reference sequence). The V and J ends lost 6 bases and 6 bases respectively, with 18 bases between them. This CDR3 has 14 residues. The CDR3 reads CSATSGYWGQPQHF. In DNA form, the CDR3 reads TGCAGTGCAACCTCAGGGTATTGGGGTCAGCCCCAGCATTTT.

For this clonotype: A much larger clone lies one base from this, so it may be a read error. The rearrangement joins TRBV7-9 to TRBJ2-5; no firm D call. The germline V gene has CDR1 SEHNR and CDR2 FQNEAQ (reference sequence). The CDR3 sequence is 11 residues long. CDR3 in DNA: TGTGCCAGCAGCTTAAAAGAGAACCAGTACTTC. This gives the protein CASSLKENQYF.

By frequency in the sample, this clonotype is medium-sized. Here the CDR3 reads CASSRAGGPEAGELFF. CDR3 coding DNA: TGTGCCAGCTCACGCGCGGGGGGCCCGGAGGCCGGGGAGCTGTTTTTT. J is TRBJ2-2 and V is TRBV18, with TRBD2 identical over 8 bases. The CDR3 sequence is 16 residues long. CDR1 and CDR2 (germline): KGHSH, LQKENI. J lost 6 bases, V lost 4 bases, and 10 bases had no gene match.

The chain couples TRBV13 to TRBJ2-7, with D perhaps given as TRBD1 or TRBD2 (5 bases each). Germline V gives CDR1 PRHDT, CDR2 FYEKMQ (reference sequence). CDR3 size: 14 residues. The V end lost 3 bases, the J end lost 5 bases, and 14 bases lay between the germline ends. CDR3 region: CASSFWGRSNEQYF. The CDR3 DNA sequence: TGTGCCAGCAGCTTTTGGGGGAGAAGCAACGAGCAGTACTTC.

The rearrangement joins TRBV20-1 to TRBJ2-7; the D gene is possibly TRBD2 (6 bases). The CDR3 runs 13 residues. Trimming removed 3 bases from V and 1 base from J, with 10 bases in between. From germline, CDR1 is DFQATT and CDR2 SNEGSKA (reference sequence). The CDR3 DNA sequence: TGCAGTGCTAGCGGGGGACTGTCCTACGAGCAGTACTTC. This encodes CSASGGLSYEQYF.

By share of the sample, this clonotype is medium-sized. The chain is built from TRBV20-1 and TRBJ2-3; TRBD2 matches 13 bases. Germline-derived CDR1 and CDR2 are DFQATT and SNEGSKA (reference sequence). J gave up 4 bases and V 6 bases, and 13 bases lay outside the gene matches. The CDR3 consists of 17 residues. CDR3 sequence: CSASGLAGVEVADTQYF. Here the CDR3 DNA reads TGCAGTGCCAGTGGACTAGCGGGAGTTGAAGTTGCAGATACGCAGTATTTT.

A word on this clonotype: Possible read error: a much larger clone is one base away. V and J are TRBV5-1 and TRBJ2-3, with D perhaps TRBD1 (5 bases). Germline V CDR1 and CDR2: SGHRS, YFSETQ. This CDR3 contains 13 residues. CDR3: CATSTRAGDTQYF. The CDR3 bases are TGCGCGACCTCAACCAGGGCAGGGGATACGCAGTATTTT.

This clonotype is deemed large (0.1 to 1%). CDR3 residues: CSVEGLAGVREQFF. CDR3 DNA: TGCAGCGTTGAAGGGCTAGCGGGAGTTCGTGAGCAGTTCTTC. The chain has TRBV29-1 and TRBJ2-1; the match to TRBD2 covers 10 bases. CDR1 and CDR2 from the germline V gene are SQVTM and ANQGSEA. There are 14 residues in the CDR3. Unmatched junction bases numbered 6, after V lost 1 base and J lost 9 bases.

The rearrangement joins TRBV7-9 to TRBJ2-1, with D hard to call. The length of the CDR3 is 15 residues. V was pared by 4 bases and J by 0 bases, with 10 bases between. Germline CDR1 and CDR2: SEHNR and FQNEAQ (reference sequence). The CDR3: CASSSLLSSYNEQFF. CDR3 bases: TGTGCCAGCAGCTCTCTATTGAGCTCCTACAATGAGCAGTTCTTC. Variable domain in full (rest from reference TRBV7-9 and TRBJ2-1): DTGVSQNPRHKITKRGQNVTFRCDPISEHNRLYWYRQTLGQGPEFLTYFQNEAQLEKSRLLSDRFSAERPKGSFSTLEIQRTEQGDSAMYLCASSSLLSSYNEQFFGPGTRLTVL.

This clonotype ranks as medium-sized. The V gene is TRBV18, the J gene TRBJ2-3; 10 bases map to TRBD2. The CDR3 loop spans 15 amino acids. The V gene end was trimmed by 5 bases and the J gene end by 1 base; junction bases not matched to a gene: 3. Germline loops: CDR1 KGHSH, CDR2 LQKENI. CDR3 bases: TGTGCCAGCTCAAGGACTAGCGGCGGCACAGATACGCAGTATTTT. Its translation: CASSRTSGGTDTQYF.

The chain recombines TRBV25-1 with TRBJ2-3; D is uncertain. The CDR3 has 12 residues. V was clipped by 4 bases and J by 6 bases, with 8 bases between them. Looked up from germline, CDR1 is MGHDK and CDR2 is SYGVNS. The CDR3 spells CASSAVRDTQYF. In DNA form, the CDR3 reads TGTGCCAGCAGTGCTGTCCGGGATACGCAGTATTTT.

The chain links TRBV2 to TRBJ2-5, with 11 bases identical to TRBD2. The V gene end was trimmed by 4 bases and the J gene end by 7 bases; junction bases not matched to a gene: 8. CDR3 length equals 15 residues. CDR1 SNHLY and CDR2 FYNNEI come from the germline V gene. The CDR3 region has the DNA TGTGCCAGCAGTGCTCGGACTAGCGGGCAGGTGACCCAGTACTTC. Translating it yields CASSARTSGQVTQYF.

By share, this clonotype ranks as medium-sized. The chain uses TRBV5-6 and TRBJ2-3; D is perhaps TRBD1 (6 bases). Germline loops: CDR1 SGHDT, CDR2 YYEEEE. Trimming took off 4 bases at V and 7 bases at J, with 10 bases between the two ends. The CDR3 totals 12 residues. CDR3 DNA: TGTGCCAGCAGCCCACAGGGAAATACGCAGTATTTT. This gives the protein CASSPQGNTQYF.

The chain uses TRBV20-1 and TRBJ2-1; 9 bases line up with TRBD2. The trim removed 2 bases at V and 7 bases at J, leaving 9 bases unmatched. This CDR3 is 15 amino acids long. Looked up from germline, CDR1 is DFQATT and CDR2 is SNEGSKA (reference sequence). The CDR3 loop is CSARRSGRLDNEQFF. In DNA form, the CDR3 reads TGCAGTGCTAGACGTAGCGGGAGATTGGATAATGAGCAGTTCTTC.

This clonotype is classed as medium-sized (0.01 to 0.1%). This chain connects TRBV27 to TRBJ2-1, with TRBD2 matching 10 bases. Germline CDR1 reads MNHEY; CDR2 reads SMNVEV (reference sequence). This CDR3 has 13 residues. J gave up 4 bases and V 8 bases, and 2 bases lay outside the gene matches. Written as DNA, the CDR3 is TGTGCCAGCGGACTAGCGGAGTACAATGAGCAGTTCTTC. Protein: CASGLAEYNEQFF.

The rearrangement links TRBV7-9 to TRBJ1-6; no firm D call. The CDR3 sequence is 16 residues long. In germline, CDR1 is SEHNR, CDR2 FQNEAQ (reference sequence). V was cut by 5 bases and J by 7 bases, with 18 bases left in between. DNA of the CDR3: TGTGCCAGCAGCGCTACCGGTGCGGGCCGAAATTCACCCCTCCACTTT. It encodes CASSATGAGRNSPLHF.

This clonotype is classed as medium-sized. The genes are TRBV27 and TRBJ2-3, with 7 bases that match TRBD2. V shed 8 bases, J shed 1 base, and the junction held 0 bases outside the gene matches. The CDR3 runs to 12 residues. CDR1 is MNHEY and CDR2 is SMNVEV in the germline V gene (reference sequence). CDR3: CASGRGTDTQYF. In DNA, the CDR3 is TGTGCCAGCGGGAGGGGCACAGATACGCAGTATTTT.

The V gene is TRBV28, the J gene TRBJ2-5; 7 bases match TRBD2. This CDR3 is built from 17 residues. After removal of 2 bases from V and 2 bases from J, the junction contained 11 bases not matched to a gene. Per the germline V gene, CDR1 is MDHEN and CDR2 is SYDVKM. CDR3 protein: CASSLGAGVGGQETQYF. CDR3 sequence (DNA): TGTGCCAGCAGTTTAGGGGCGGGAGTAGGTGGGCAAGAGACCCAGTACTTC.

This clonotype was observed a few times. The rearrangement links TRBV27 to TRBJ2-7; TRBD1 matches at 8 bases. The CDR3 spans 15 residues. The germline CDR1 and CDR2 sequences are MNHEY and SMNVEV (reference sequence). V dropped 1 base and J dropped 4; count of bases not matched to a gene: 6. The CDR3 loop reads CASSLWTGYRYEQYF. CDR3 DNA: TGTGCCAGCAGTTTATGGACAGGGTATAGGTACGAGCAGTACTTC.